This is a list of T cell receptor beta chains from one sample in a study of blood T cells in healthy people across ages. A single record per CDR3 protein comes from TCRdb applying MiXCR to the 5' RACE reads. In the table there are some 880,000 distinct CDR3 sequences, 35% to 40% of which are singletons. Material for sequencing was blood. These receptors were collected from a young man in good health. CDR3s include the opening cysteine and the closing phenylalanine or tryptophan. D genes are given only for firm matches. Not every row has a clone size; where given, it reads once, few, many or a size class.

size: -; length: 14; J: TRBJ2-1; V: TRBV7-3; D: TRBD1; CDR3: CASSLDRVRNEQFF; DNA: TGTGCCAGCAGCCTTGACAGGGTACGCAATGAGCAGTTCTTC
size: few; length: 19; J: TRBJ2-1; V: TRBV4-2; D: TRBD2; CDR3: CASSQDLSRASGGADEQFF; DNA: TGTGCCAGCAGCCAAGATCTAAGTAGGGCTAGCGGGGGGGCGGATGAGCAGTTCTTC
size: -; length: 13; J: TRBJ1-3; V: TRBV20-1; D: -; CDR3: CSARDPVSDTIYF; DNA: TGCAGTGCTAGAGATCCAGTTTCGGACACCATATATTTT
size: few; length: 13; J: TRBJ1-1; V: TRBV5-1; D: -; CDR3: CASRLDGNTEAFF; DNA: TGCGCCAGCAGACTTGACGGTAACACTGAAGCTTTCTTT
size: many; length: 12; J: TRBJ1-2; V: TRBV28; D: TRBD1; CDR3: CASTGDSYGYTF; DNA: TGTGCCAGCACGGGGGACAGCTATGGCTACACCTTC
size: -; length: 12; J: TRBJ2-2; V: TRBV6-5; D: -; CDR3: CASSYGSGELFF; DNA: TGTGCCAGCAGTTACGGCTCCGGGGAGCTGTTTTTT
size: -; length: 16; J: TRBJ2-7; V: TRBV10-2; D: TRBD1; CDR3: CASSERTGENSYEQYF; DNA: TGCGCCAGCAGTGAGAGGACAGGGGAAAACTCCTACGAGCAGTACTTC
size: few; length: 14; J: TRBJ2-5; V: TRBV4-2; D: -; CDR3: CASRGGQNQETQYF; DNA: TGTGCCAGCAGAGGGGGACAAAACCAAGAGACCCAGTACTTC
size: once; length: 14; J: TRBJ2-3; V: TRBV5-5; D: -; CDR3: CAATRGYSTDTQYF; DNA: TGTGCCGCGACCAGGGGATACAGCACAGATACGCAGTATTTT
size: -; length: 15; J: TRBJ2-1; V: TRBV10-3; D: TRBD2; CDR3: CAISLTSGVVETQFF; DNA: TGTGCCATCAGCCTGACTAGCGGGGTTGTAGAGACCCAGTTCTTC
size: -; length: 18; J: TRBJ2-7; V: TRBV7-2; D: -; CDR3: CASSRVGPLAGTGYEQYF; DNA: TGTGCCAGCAGCCGAGTGGGTCCCCTGGCAGGCACGGGTTACGAGCAGTACTTC
size: -; length: 12; J: TRBJ2-7; V: TRBV20-1; D: -; CDR3: CSARLQDYEQYF; DNA: TGCAGTGCTAGGTTACAGGACTACGAGCAGTACTTC
size: -; length: 16; J: TRBJ1-5; V: TRBV4-2; D: -; CDR3: CASSQEEGRGDQPQHF; DNA: TGTGCCAGCAGCCAAGAAGAGGGCAGGGGCGATCAGCCCCAGCATTTT
size: -; length: 14; J: TRBJ2-1; V: TRBV24-1; D: TRBD2; CDR3: CATSDLRGSNEQFF; DNA: TGTGCCACCAGTGATCTTCGCGGGAGCAATGAGCAGTTCTTC
size: -; length: 15; J: TRBJ1-2; V: TRBV9; D: -; CDR3: CASSVGAGRRRGYTF; DNA: TGTGCCAGCAGCGTAGGGGCCGGCAGACGGCGGGGCTACACCTTC
size: few; length: 14; J: TRBJ2-3; V: TRBV7-2; D: TRBD1; CDR3: CASSFRDRRDTQYF; DNA: TGTGCCAGCAGCTTCCGGGACAGGCGGGATACGCAGTATTTT
size: -; length: 13; J: TRBJ2-4; V: TRBV12-3/TRBV12-4; D: -; CDR3: CASSFNSKNIQYF; DNA: TGTGCCAGCAGTTTCAACAGTAAAAACATTCAGTACTTC
size: -; length: 17; J: TRBJ2-2; V: TRBV9; D: -; CDR3: CASSVAPRLMDTGELFF; DNA: TGTGCCAGCAGCGTAGCGCCAAGACTAATGGACACCGGGGAGCTGTTTTTT
size: -; length: 16; J: TRBJ2-7; V: TRBV7-2; D: TRBD1; CDR3: CASSWGDRGHTYEQYF; DNA: TGTGCCAGCAGCTGGGGGGACAGGGGTCACACCTACGAGCAGTACTTC
size: -; length: 14; J: TRBJ1-1; V: TRBV12-3/TRBV12-4; D: TRBD1; CDR3: CASHPGQSVPGAFF; DNA: TGTGCCAGCCATCCGGGACAGTCGGTGCCCGGAGCTTTCTTT
size: -; length: 16; J: TRBJ1-2; V: TRBV25-1; D: -; CDR3: CASIESARDLLQGYTF; DNA: TGTGCCAGCATTGAATCGGCCAGGGACCTATTGCAGGGCTACACCTTC
size: -; length: 16; J: TRBJ1-5; V: TRBV9; D: TRBD1; CDR3: CASILQGGETDQPQHF; DNA: TGTGCCAGCATTCTCCAAGGGGGCGAGACGGATCAGCCCCAGCATTTT
size: once; length: 16; J: TRBJ2-2; V: TRBV12-3/TRBV12-4; D: TRBD2; CDR3: CASSLRLAGGTGELFF; DNA: TGTGCCAGCAGCCTCAGACTAGCGGGGGGAACCGGGGAGCTGTTTTTT
size: many; length: 15; J: TRBJ1-4; V: TRBV4-2; D: TRBD1; CDR3: CASSQGQGEDEKLFF; DNA: TGTGCCAGCAGCCAAGGACAGGGGGAGGATGAAAAACTGTTTTTT
size: -; length: 15; J: TRBJ1-1; V: TRBV5-5; D: -; CDR3: CASRYIGSGNAEAFF; DNA: TGTGCCAGCAGGTATATTGGGAGTGGGAACGCTGAAGCTTTCTTT
size: few; length: 16; J: TRBJ1-1; V: TRBV20-1; D: -; CDR3: CSARDPTDSARTEAFF; DNA: TGCAGTGCTAGAGACCCCACGGACTCGGCGCGCACTGAAGCTTTCTTT
size: -; length: 14; J: TRBJ2-7; V: TRBV6-1; D: -; CDR3: CASSEAGQSNEQYF; DNA: TGTGCCAGCAGTGAAGCAGGCCAGAGCAACGAGCAGTACTTC
size: -; length: 13; J: TRBJ1-1; V: TRBV29-1; D: TRBD1; CDR3: CSVAGTGSTEAFF; DNA: TGCAGCGTAGCCGGGACAGGGTCCACTGAAGCTTTCTTT
size: few; length: 13; J: TRBJ1-1; V: TRBV25-1; D: -; CDR3: CASSTTGPTEAFF; DNA: TGTGCCAGCTCGACCACAGGGCCCACTGAAGCTTTCTTT
size: -; length: 16; J: TRBJ2-1; V: TRBV4-1; D: -; CDR3: CASSPRTRTAADEQFF; DNA: TGCGCCAGCAGCCCTCGGACCAGGACAGCGGCGGATGAGCAGTTCTTC
size: -; length: 14; J: TRBJ1-4; V: TRBV27; D: -; CDR3: CASSLLGGNEKLFF; DNA: TGTGCCAGCAGTTTATTGGGGGGGAATGAAAAACTGTTTTTT
size: many; length: 13; J: TRBJ1-1; V: TRBV12-3/TRBV12-4; D: -; CDR3: CASSYRVNTEAFF; DNA: TGTGCCAGCAGTTACAGGGTAAACACTGAAGCTTTCTTT
size: -; length: 15; J: TRBJ2-6; V: TRBV12-3/TRBV12-4; D: -; CDR3: CASSPADSGANVLTF; DNA: TGTGCCAGCAGCCCGGCCGACTCCGGGGCCAACGTCCTGACTTTC
size: -; length: 13; J: TRBJ1-3; V: TRBV7-6; D: -; CDR3: CASSGASGNTIYF; DNA: TGTGCCAGCAGCGGAGCGTCTGGAAACACCATATATTTT
size: -; length: 15; J: TRBJ2-7; V: TRBV20-1; D: -; CDR3: CSARTNRGGQNEQYF; DNA: TGCAGTGCTAGAACTAACAGGGGGGGACAGAACGAGCAGTACTTC
size: many; length: 15; J: TRBJ2-1; V: TRBV5-6; D: -; CDR3: CASSLLGGTYNEQFF; DNA: TGTGCCAGCAGCTTGCTGGGGGGAACATACAATGAGCAGTTCTTC
size: few; length: 14; J: TRBJ2-1; V: TRBV6-5; D: TRBD1; CDR3: CASMERQGHDEQFF; DNA: TGTGCCAGCATGGAGAGACAGGGTCACGATGAGCAGTTCTTC
size: -; length: 15; J: TRBJ2-3; V: TRBV9; D: -; CDR3: CASSVGVGSADTQYF; DNA: TGTGCCAGCAGCGTAGGCGTCGGTAGCGCAGATACGCAGTATTTT
size: -; length: 15; J: TRBJ2-1; V: TRBV4-1; D: TRBD2; CDR3: CASSQDRGVYYEQFF; DNA: TGCGCCAGCAGCCAAGATCGGGGGGTATACTACGAGCAGTTCTTC
size: few; length: 14; J: TRBJ2-3; V: TRBV25-1; D: -; CDR3: CASSESLGADTQYF; DNA: TGTGCCAGCAGTGAATCTCTGGGGGCAGATACGCAGTATTTT
size: few; length: 17; J: TRBJ2-3; V: TRBV7-6; D: TRBD2; CDR3: CASSLEGLAGGTDTQYF; DNA: TGTGCCAGCAGCTTAGAAGGACTAGCGGGGGGGACAGATACGCAGTATTTT
size: few; length: 14; J: TRBJ1-2; V: TRBV6-6; D: -; CDR3: CASRPGAGNYGYTF; DNA: TGTGCCAGCAGGCCTGGGGCGGGTAACTATGGCTACACCTTC
size: -; length: 15; J: TRBJ1-2; V: TRBV6-5; D: TRBD1; CDR3: CASSYVGTGIYGYTF; DNA: TGTGCCAGCAGTTATGTTGGGACAGGGATCTATGGCTACACCTTC
size: many; length: 18; J: TRBJ2-7; V: TRBV18; D: TRBD1; CDR3: CASSTAVGGQVFLYEQYF; DNA: TGTGCCAGCTCGACCGCCGTAGGGGGACAGGTATTCCTCTACGAGCAGTACTTC
size: -; length: 15; J: TRBJ2-1; V: TRBV27; D: TRBD2; CDR3: CASSLIAGGLDEQFF; DNA: TGTGCCAGCAGTTTAATTGCGGGGGGGTTGGATGAGCAGTTCTTC
size: -; length: 16; J: TRBJ1-5; V: TRBV12-3/TRBV12-4; D: -; CDR3: CASSLEGGWSNQPQHF; DNA: TGTGCCAGCAGTTTAGAGGGGGGATGGAGCAATCAGCCCCAGCATTTT
size: few; length: 13; J: TRBJ2-7; V: TRBV29-1; D: TRBD1; CDR3: CSVVGRGHNEQYF; DNA: TGCAGCGTTGTGGGCAGGGGGCACAATGAGCAGTACTTC
size: few; length: 15; J: TRBJ1-1; V: TRBV28; D: -; CDR3: CASSIPFSRNTEAFF; DNA: TGTGCCAGCAGCATTCCCTTTAGCCGGAACACTGAAGCTTTCTTT
size: -; length: 15; J: TRBJ2-1; V: TRBV9; D: -; CDR3: CASSVVGGWGNEQFF; DNA: TGTGCCAGCAGCGTAGTGGGCGGGTGGGGCAATGAGCAGTTCTTC
size: few; length: 16; J: TRBJ1-2; V: TRBV7-7; D: -; CDR3: CASSVLPPGLGYGYTF; DNA: TGTGCCAGCAGCGTCCTACCGCCGGGTTTAGGGTATGGCTACACCTTC
size: many; length: 11; J: TRBJ1-2; V: TRBV20-1; D: -; CDR3: CSATANYGYTF; DNA: TGCAGTGCTACAGCTAACTATGGCTACACCTTC
size: -; length: 13; J: TRBJ2-2; V: TRBV9; D: -; CDR3: CASSVENTGELFF; DNA: TGTGCCAGCAGCGTAGAAAACACCGGGGAGCTGTTTTTT
size: -; length: 14; J: TRBJ1-2; V: TRBV12-3/TRBV12-4; D: -; CDR3: CASTGTLRHYGYTF; DNA: TGTGCCAGCACCGGGACCCTTCGCCACTATGGCTACACCTTC
size: few; length: 16; J: TRBJ2-5; V: TRBV11-2; D: -; CDR3: CASSLVGHLVYNEQYF; DNA: TGTGCCAGCAGCTTAGTAGGGCATCTTGTCTACAATGAGCAGTACTTC